This note documents a single T cell receptor beta chain sequence. These data originate in a study of blood T cell repertoires in COVID-19. V was shortened by 0 bases and J by 5 bases, with 11 bases between the two germline ends. CDR1 is SGHVS and CDR2 is FQNEAQ in the germline V gene. The CDR3 runs to 15 residues. Libraries were prepared by immunoSEQ multiplex PCR; TCRdb keeps only in-frame clonotypes and omits some of them. The sample comprises roughly 180,000 clones, around 79% of which are singletons, and roughly 17% rests with the top ten. This chain links TRBV7-8 with TRBJ1-5, with D possibly being TRBD1 (6 bases). This clonotype originated in a man in his fifties or sixties with active or convalescent COVID-19. The sequenced sample was peripheral blood. Written as DNA, the CDR3 is TGTGCCAGCAGCTTAGCGGCAGGGGTTGATCAGCCCCAGCATTTT. Residues: CASSLAAGVDQPQHF.